The present entry profiles one T cell receptor (beta chain) with its context. This entry belongs to a study of T cell changes during pregnancy in multiple sclerosis. CDR3 length equals 12 residues. The ends were cut back, 5 bases at V and 5 bases at J, with 9 bases in the middle. CDR1 MNHNS and CDR2 SASEGT come from the germline V gene. The protocol was immunoSEQ multiplex PCR, while the TCRdb copy is restricted to in-frame clones and leaves out a portion. The table has 40,000 to 60,000 clones, under 90% seen once. The genes are TRBV6-1 and TRBJ1-1, with D possibly being TRBD1 (5 bases). This receptor was identified in a female donor in good health, enrolled as a control in a pregnancy study. This material consisted of peripheral blood, taken in the first trimester of pregnancy. The DNA for the CDR3 is TGTGCCAGCAGTCCAGGGCGGACTGAAGCTTTCTTT. This translates into CASSPGRTEAFF.